Shown below are 24 T cell receptor beta chains from a single sample sequenced in a study of T cell responses to AZD1222 COVID-19 vaccine. Clones were sequenced by immunoSEQ multiplex PCR, and TCRdb holds only the in-frame ones, with some missing. The sample holds under 130,000 clones, roughly 82% seen once. Sequences were derived from peripheral blood, sampled on day 0 of AZD1222 vaccination. These receptors were collected from an adult in good health.

This chain links TRBV30 with TRBJ2-7; D gene uncertain. Germline V lookup: CDR1 GTSNPN, CDR2 SVGIG (reference sequence). The CDR3 covers 13 residues. The germline V and J ends were trimmed by 3 bases and 2 bases, with 11 bases remaining between them. As DNA, the CDR3 is TGTGCCTGGAGAAGTAGCCATACCTACGAGCAGTACTTC. Amino acid sequence: CAWRSSHTYEQYF.

The rearrangement joins TRBV11-2 to TRBJ2-3; D is uncertain. This CDR3 has 15 residues. Germline loops: CDR1 SGHAT, CDR2 FQNNGV. Trimming took 5 bases from V and 0 from J, leaving 12 bases between them. The CDR3 DNA reads TGTGCCAGCAGCCCCCAAGGGTCCAGCACAGATACGCAGTATTTT. The encoded protein is CASSPQGSSTDTQYF.

The J gene is TRBJ1-1, the V gene TRBV30; D is unclear. The CDR3 extends over 13 amino acids. Trimming left V 0 bases short and J 4 bases short, with 9 bases between. The germline V gene encodes CDR1 GTSNPN and CDR2 SVGIG (reference sequence). The CDR3 reads CAWSVGSGTEAFF. CDR3 bases: TGTGCCTGGAGTGTCGGTTCGGGCACTGAAGCTTTCTTT.

This clone was seen a few times. CDR3 amino acids: CASSYFKLDTQYF. CDR3 coding DNA: TGTGCCAGCAGTTACTTCAAGCTAGATACGCAGTATTTT. The V call is TRBV6-2 or TRBV6-3, the J call TRBJ2-3; D call uncertain. Germline V gene lookup returns CDR1 MNHEY and CDR2 SVGEGT. Trimming left V 1 base short and J 5 bases short, with 7 bases between. The CDR3 extends over 13 amino acids.

J is TRBJ1-2 and V is TRBV27, with a weak D call TRBD1 (6 bases). Germline assignment: CDR1 MNHEY and CDR2 SMNVEV (reference sequence). V was clipped by 5 bases and J by 0 bases, with 10 bases between them. The CDR3 totals 14 residues. The CDR3 is CASSPRQANYGYTF. DNA for the CDR3: TGTGCCAGCAGTCCTAGACAGGCTAACTATGGCTACACCTTC.

This clone was observed a single time. The J gene is TRBJ2-7, the V gene TRBV23-1, with D possibly matching TRBD2 (5 bases). TRBV23-1 is an open reading frame, and its role is uncertain. This CDR3 comprises 13 residues. The ends were cut back, 3 bases at V and 5 bases at J, with 11 bases in the middle. The CDR3 DNA follows: TGCGCCAGCAGTCACCGAGCGGTCCACGAGCAGTACTTC. Its translation: CASSHRAVHEQYF.

The chain has TRBV18 and TRBJ1-3; D possibly corresponds to TRBD1 (5 bases). This CDR3 has 14 amino acids. V was pared by 3 bases and J by 0 bases, with 6 bases between. The V gene's germline CDR1 is KGHSH and CDR2 LQKENI. The CDR3 loop reads CASSPGVSGNTIYF. In nucleotides, the CDR3 is TGTGCCAGCTCACCGGGGGTCTCTGGAAACACCATATATTTT.

V usage is TRBV7-2 and J usage is TRBJ1-2, with 7 bases identical to TRBD1. After removal of 3 bases from V and 8 bases from J, the junction contained 9 bases not matched to a gene. The germline gives CDR1 SGHTA, CDR2 FQGNSA. This CDR3 contains 14 residues. The CDR3 DNA follows: TGTGCCAGCAGCTTCGCCGGGAGGGGGCTCGGCTACACCTTC. The encoded protein is CASSFAGRGLGYTF.

This clone was found a few times. The J gene is TRBJ2-7, the V gene TRBV15; 8 bases are shared with TRBD1. V was clipped by 6 bases and J by 3 bases; unmatched bases: 7. This CDR3 is 14 amino acids long. Germline-derived CDR1 and CDR2 are LNHNV and YYDKDF (reference sequence). The CDR3 loop reads CATSRSGTGYEQYF. The CDR3 DNA reads TGTGCCACCAGTAGATCCGGGACAGGCTACGAGCAGTACTTC.

The genes are TRBV6-6 and TRBJ1-2; the D gene is possibly TRBD1 (5 bases). Germline CDR1 and CDR2: MNHNY and SVGAGI (reference sequence). CDR3 size: 16 residues. V shed 2 bases and J shed 5 bases, with 18 bases lying between them. This CDR3 reads CASSYPPGGERYGYTF. The CDR3 DNA is TGTGCCAGCAGTTACCCGCCAGGAGGGGAACGGTATGGCTACACCTTC.

The V gene is TRBV15, the J gene TRBJ2-1; either TRBD1 or TRBD2 may fit D (6 bases each). CDR1 and CDR2 (germline): LNHNV, YYDKDF (reference sequence). There are 14 residues in the CDR3. Trimming cost V 4 bases and J 6 bases, with 13 bases left between them. The CDR3 loop reads CATSINRGRNEQFF. The CDR3 DNA reads TGTGCCACCAGCATTAACCGGGGGCGCAATGAGCAGTTCTTC. Complete variable domain (other parts from reference TRBV15 and TRBJ2-1): DAMVIQNPRYQVTQFGKPVTLSCSQTLNHNVMYWYQQKSSQAPKLLFHYYDKDFNNEADTPDNFQSRRPNTSFCFLDIRSPGLGDTAMYLCATSINRGRNEQFFGPGTRLTVL.

The V call is TRBV4-3, the J call TRBJ1-5; no definite D call. The CDR3 totals 14 residues. Trimming cost V 2 bases and J 9 bases, with 14 bases left between them. Germline values: CDR1 LGHNA, CDR2 YSLEER. The CDR3, as DNA: TGCGCCAGCAGCCAAACCCAGGCAGTTGGGCCCCAGCATTTT. It encodes CASSQTQAVGPQHF.

The chain is built from TRBV6-5 and TRBJ1-1; D gene unclear. Germline V gene sequence: CDR1 MNHEY, CDR2 SVGAGI. The V end lost 6 bases, the J end lost 1 base, and 12 bases lay between the germline ends. This CDR3 has 14 amino acids. CDR3 bases: TGTGCCAGCAGCCGTATCCAAGAGAACACTGAAGCTTTCTTT. Translation: CASSRIQENTEAFF.

V usage is TRBV5-1 and J usage is TRBJ2-5, with D hard to call. Germline CDR1 reads SGHRS; CDR2 reads YFSETQ. Trimming removed 4 bases from V and 2 bases from J, with 3 bases in between. This CDR3 region has 11 residues. The CDR3 sequence is CASSLQETQYF. CDR3 sequence (DNA): TGCGCCAGCAGCCTACAAGAGACCCAGTACTTC.

The chain joins TRBV7-2 to TRBJ1-2; D gene unclear. This CDR3 region has 15 residues. The ends were cut back, 2 bases at V and 0 bases at J, with 10 bases in the middle. CDR1 is SGHTA, CDR2 FQGNSA, per germline. DNA for the CDR3: TGTGCCAGCAGCTTAAGGGAGCAACCTAACTATGGCTACACCTTC. As protein: CASSLREQPNYGYTF.

V gene TRBV12-3 or TRBV12-4 combines with J gene TRBJ2-2; 7 nucleotides match TRBD2. V shed 5 bases and J 9 bases; nucleotides not matched to a gene: 3. This CDR3 comprises 12 residues. The CDR3 DNA sequence: TGTGCCAGCAGTCGGAGCGGGAGGGAGCTGTTTTTT. It codes for CASSRSGRELFF.

V usage is TRBV5-1 and J usage is TRBJ1-6; D gene unclear. CDR1 SGHRS and CDR2 YFSETQ come from the germline V gene. The CDR3 contains 15 residues. V gave up 4 bases and J gave up 2 bases, with 10 bases separating them. The CDR3 loop reads CASSQEGPYNSPLHF. The DNA for the CDR3 is TGCGCCAGCAGCCAAGAAGGCCCCTATAATTCACCCCTCCACTTT. Together with reference TRBV5-1 and TRBJ1-6, the CDR3 gives the full variable domain: KAGVTQTPRYLIKTRGQQVTLSCSPISGHRSVSWYQQTPGQGLQFLFEYFSETQRNKGNFPGRFSGRQFSNSRSEMNVSTLELGDSALYLCASSQEGPYNSPLHFGNGTRLTVT.

V is TRBV12-5 and J is TRBJ2-7, with a possible D match to TRBD2 (6 bases). The CDR3 has 15 residues. V was cut by 1 base and J by 2 bases, with 12 bases left in between. Looked up from germline, CDR1 is LGHNT and CDR2 is FRNRAP. CDR3 region: CASGLAGTPPYEQYF. For the CDR3, the DNA is TGTGCTAGTGGTTTGGCCGGGACTCCTCCCTACGAGCAGTACTTC.

The rearrangement uses TRBV21-1 and TRBJ1-6. TRBV21-1 is reported as a pseudogene. The CDR3 is 18 amino acids. The CDR3 bases are TGTGCCAGCAGCAAACACGATTTCGGTCACCAAGGGCTTTCACCCCTCCACTTT. It encodes CASSKHDFGHQGLSPLHF.

J is TRBJ1-2 and V is TRBV7-9; D gene ambiguous. Trimming took off 1 base at V and 6 bases at J, with 6 bases between the two ends. Per germline, CDR1 SEHNR and CDR2 FQNEAQ (reference sequence). The CDR3 extends over 12 amino acids. DNA of the CDR3: TGTGCCAGCAGCTTAGGAGGAAATGGCTACACCTTC. It is translated as CASSLGGNGYTF.

V and J are TRBV5-1 and TRBJ1-1; no reliable D call. The CDR3 is 15 residues long. Trimming shortened V by 5 bases and J by 0 bases, and 14 bases separated the two germline ends. Looked up from germline, CDR1 is SGHRS and CDR2 is YFSETQ. CDR3 in DNA: TGCGCCAGCAGGGCTGGATCGACCATGAACACTGAAGCTTTCTTT. Translated: CASRAGSTMNTEAFF.

The chain joins TRBV18 to TRBJ2-7; TRBD1 might be the D (5 bases). This CDR3 comprises 13 residues. Trimming cost V 3 bases and J 5 bases, with 11 bases left between them. The germline CDR1 and CDR2 sequences are KGHSH and LQKENI. This CDR3 is CASSPLTGDEQYF. CDR3 sequence (DNA): TGTGCCAGCTCACCCCTCACAGGTGACGAGCAGTACTTC. The full variable domain, its missing parts supplied by reference TRBV18 and TRBJ2-7, is NAGVMQNPRHLVRRRGQEARLRCSPMKGHSHVYWYRQLPEEGLKFMVYLQKENIIDESGMPKERFSAEFPKEGPSILRIQQVVRGDSAAYFCASSPLTGDEQYFGPGTRLTVT.

The rearrangement links TRBV19 to TRBJ1-5; D remains unclear. V gave up 9 bases and J gave up 8 bases, with 17 bases separating them. The CDR3 extends over 13 amino acids. Germline values: CDR1 LNHDA, CDR2 SQIVND (reference sequence). The CDR3 protein is CASAPGRLEPQHF. Written as DNA, the CDR3 is TGTGCCAGCGCTCCCGGGAGATTGGAGCCCCAGCATTTT.

This clone has only a few counts. The chain recombines TRBV7-2 with TRBJ2-4, with 7 nucleotides matching TRBD2. This CDR3 is built from 19 residues. Losses at the gene ends were 0 bases for V and 1 base for J; bases not matched to a gene: 12. Per the germline V gene, CDR1 is SGHTA and CDR2 is FQGNSA. As DNA, the CDR3 is TGTGCCAGCAGCTTAGCTTCCGCGGCCGGGGGGTGGGCCAAAAACATTCAGTACTTC. This codes for CASSLASAAGGWAKNIQYF.